These T cell receptor beta chains were read from a single sample in a study of T cell changes during pregnancy in multiple sclerosis. The table came from immunoSEQ multiplex PCR; TCRdb's copy has only in-frame clones and leaves some out. Of about 70,000 clones listed, under 95% are singletons. The sample was peripheral blood, taken after pregnancy. The receptors stem from a female donor with multiple sclerosis, enrolled in a pregnancy study. The conserved cysteine and the conserved F or W are not part of the CDR3 here.

v_call	cdr3_aa
TRBV5-1	ASSIPGQGNGYT
TRBV7-2	ASSLLRADTQY
TRBV5-1	ASSLAEGGSDTQY
TRBV5-5	ASSSLTSKDTQY
TRBV6-5	ASSYSASGRDREQY
TRBV7-9	ASSPDSYGYT
TRBV20-1	SASGNEQY
TRBV18	ASSPDSTGEQY
TRBV7-6	ASSSRQGAEPQH
TRBV7-9	ASSLDGGFYGYT
TRBV27	ASSLTDRAYEQY
TRBV5-1	ASSQGLGDTEAF